This passage covers 29 T cell receptor beta chains from one sample sequenced in a study of blood T cell repertoires in COVID-19. The protocol was immunoSEQ multiplex PCR, while the TCRdb copy is restricted to in-frame clones and leaves out a portion. The table records 250,000 or so clones, around nine tenths of them present only once. Input material: peripheral blood. The receptors come from a woman aged 55-70 years with COVID-19, enrolled during active disease.

The genes are TRBV7-8 and TRBJ1-3; tentative D call: TRBD1 (6 bases). The CDR3 spans 13 residues. Trimming took 2 bases from V and 7 from J, leaving 9 bases between them. The germline V gene encodes CDR1 SGHVS and CDR2 FQNEAQ. The CDR3 region is CASSLNRENTIYF. CDR3 coding DNA: TGTGCCAGCAGCTTAAACAGGGAGAACACCATATATTTT.

This clone was seen once. The gene calls are TRBV18 and TRBJ2-1; 11 positions match TRBD1. This CDR3 region has 16 residues. J lost 6 bases, V lost 2 bases, and 6 bases had no gene match. Germline V gene data show CDR1 as KGHSH and CDR2 as LQKENI. The CDR3 is CASSPGTGGTLNEQFF. DNA for the CDR3: TGTGCCAGCTCACCAGGGACAGGGGGAACTCTCAATGAGCAGTTCTTC. The complete variable domain, with remaining parts taken from reference TRBV18 and TRBJ2-1, reads NAGVMQNPRHLVRRRGQEARLRCSPMKGHSHVYWYRQLPEEGLKFMVYLQKENIIDESGMPKERFSAEFPKEGPSILRIQQVVRGDSAAYFCASSPGTGGTLNEQFFGPGTRLTVL.

Comment on this clone: Other DNA sequences in the same sample also yield this CDR3. The gene calls are TRBV9 and TRBJ1-1, with D tentatively TRBD1 (5 bases). CDR1 is SGDLS and CDR2 is YYNGEE in the germline V gene. V was cut by 4 bases and J by 1 base, with 11 bases left in between. The CDR3 is made up of 14 amino acids. The CDR3 loop reads CASSPLGGNTEAFF. The CDR3 DNA is TGTGCCAGCAGCCCACTCGGGGGGAACACTGAAGCTTTCTTT.

The chain is built from TRBV18 and TRBJ2-3; 8 bases are shared with TRBD2. V shed 3 bases, J shed 4 bases, and the junction held 12 bases outside the gene matches. The germline V gene encodes CDR1 KGHSH and CDR2 LQKENI. The CDR3 consists of 17 residues. CDR3 sequence (DNA): TGTGCCAGCTCACCCGGCGGGAGGCTTCTTTCCGCAGATACGCAGTATTTT. It specifies CASSPGGRLLSADTQYF. The full variable domain, with the rest looked up from reference TRBV18 and TRBJ2-3, is NAGVMQNPRHLVRRRGQEARLRCSPMKGHSHVYWYRQLPEEGLKFMVYLQKENIIDESGMPKERFSAEFPKEGPSILRIQQVVRGDSAAYFCASSPGGRLLSADTQYFGPGTRLTVL.

The rearrangement links TRBV6-2 or TRBV6-3 to TRBJ1-5, with D possibly being TRBD1 (6 bases). Trimming removed 2 bases at V and 1 base at J, with 21 bases between. The CDR3 has 19 residues. Germline V gives CDR1 MNHEY, CDR2 SVGEGT. CDR3 region: CASSYRRGGAVWSNQPQHF. The CDR3 DNA reads as TGTGCCAGCAGTTACCGCCGGGGGGGCGCGGTTTGGAGCAATCAGCCCCAGCATTTT.

This rearrangement joins TRBV9 to TRBJ2-7; 12 bases align to TRBD2. The germline CDR1 and CDR2 sequences are SGDLS and YYNGEE. V was clipped by 1 base and J by 7 bases; unmatched bases: 3. The CDR3 contains 14 residues. CDR3 nucleotide sequence: TGTGCCAGCAGCGTACTAGCGGGAGGGGGTGAGCAGTACTTC. Amino acid sequence: CASSVLAGGGEQYF.

The V gene is TRBV27, the J gene TRBJ1-3; D is uncertain. This CDR3 spans 15 amino acids. Germline-derived CDR1 and CDR2 are MNHEY and SMNVEV (reference sequence). Trimming cost V 2 bases and J 1 base, with 9 bases left between them. The CDR3 loop is CASSLRWRSGNTIYF. The DNA of the CDR3 is TGTGCCAGCAGTTTAAGGTGGCGGTCTGGAAACACCATATATTTT.

This chain connects TRBV18 to TRBJ2-2; 7 bases match TRBD1. The germline V gene encodes CDR1 KGHSH and CDR2 LQKENI. J lost 2 bases, V lost 3 bases, and 3 bases had no gene match. This CDR3 has 15 amino acids. The CDR3 sequence is CASSPGQTNTGELFF. Written as DNA, the CDR3 is TGTGCCAGCTCACCGGGACAGACAAACACCGGGGAGCTGTTTTTT.

This chain uses TRBV30 with TRBJ1-1, with D unresolved. The germline CDR1 and CDR2 sequences are GTSNPN and SVGIG (reference sequence). CDR3 length: 14 amino acids. The V gene lost 1 base and the J gene lost 5 bases, with 14 bases spanning the gap. CDR3 region: CAWSAAEGRTEAFF. CDR3 DNA sequence: TGTGCCTGGAGTGCGGCGGAGGGAAGGACTGAAGCTTTCTTT. The full variable domain, completed using reference TRBV30 and TRBJ1-1, is SQTIHQWPATLVQPVGSPLSLECTVEGTSNPNLYWYRQAAGRGLQLLFYSVGIGQISSEVPQNLSASRPQDRQFILSSKKLLLSDSGFYLCAWSAAEGRTEAFFGQGTRLTVV.

This clone has a handful of counts. Other DNA sequences of this sample code for an identical CDR3. The genes are TRBV7-3 and TRBJ2-1, with a possible D match to TRBD1 (5 bases). Trimming took 5 bases from V and 7 from J, leaving 6 bases between them. The germline CDR1 and CDR2 sequences are SGHTA and FQGTGA. The CDR3 sequence is 11 residues long. The CDR3 is CASSPGNEQFF. The CDR3 bases are TGTGCCAGCAGCCCAGGGAATGAGCAGTTCTTC.

This clone was counted once. The chain combines TRBV4-1 with TRBJ2-1; D remains unclear. The CDR3 is 13 residues long. CDR1 and CDR2 from the germline V gene are MGHRA and YSYEKL. Trimming removed 3 bases at V and 8 bases at J, with 11 bases between. CDR3: CASSHSRTDEQFF. The CDR3 DNA is TGCGCCAGCAGCCATTCCCGCACGGATGAGCAGTTCTTC.

V gene TRBV24-1 combines with J gene TRBJ2-1; 7 positions agree with TRBD2. The CDR3 spans 17 residues. The germline V gene has CDR1 KGHDR and CDR2 SFDVKD. After removal of 4 bases from V and 1 base from J, the junction contained 9 bases not matched to a gene. The CDR3 here is CATSDPKGGLSYNEQFF. CDR3 coding DNA: TGTGCCACCAGTGACCCTAAGGGAGGGCTGTCCTACAATGAGCAGTTCTTC.

This chain joins TRBV12-3 or TRBV12-4 and TRBJ1-5, with D unclear. The CDR3 covers 13 residues. The V end was cut by 4 bases, the J end by 4 bases, with 8 bases between. DNA for the CDR3: TGTGCCAGCAGTTATCGGGAGAATCAGCCCCAGCATTTT. Translated: CASSYRENQPQHF.

V gene TRBV5-1 combines with J gene TRBJ2-7, with 10 bases that match TRBD2. Germline V gene lookup returns CDR1 SGHRS and CDR2 YFSETQ. This CDR3 is 15 amino acids long. V lost 0 bases and J lost 6; bases outside the gene matches: 6. The CDR3 protein is CASSLVASGSGEQYF. DNA of the CDR3: TGCGCCAGCAGCTTGGTGGCTAGCGGGAGTGGCGAGCAGTACTTC.

The V and J genes are TRBV7-2 and TRBJ2-7, with 8 bases aligning to TRBD2. The CDR3 extends over 16 amino acids. Trimming removed 5 bases from V and 0 bases from J; junction bases left unmatched: 9. Germline CDR1 reads SGHTA; CDR2 reads FQGNSA. In nucleotides, the CDR3 is TGTGCCAGCAGCCGCCAGACCGGGACTAGCTCCTACGAGCAGTACTTC. It is translated as CASSRQTGTSSYEQYF.

The V call is TRBV29-1, the J call TRBJ2-2; a possible D gene is TRBD1 (5 bases). Trimming stripped 7 bases from V and 0 bases from J, with 12 bases between. Germline-derived CDR1 and CDR2 are SQVTM and ANQGSEA. CDR3 length equals 14 residues. CDR3 DNA: TGCAGCGGCCAGGACACCCCGAACACCGGGGAGCTGTTTTTT. Protein: CSGQDTPNTGELFF.

The chain employs TRBV24-1 and TRBJ1-2; 7 bases are shared with TRBD1. Looked up from germline, CDR1 is KGHDR and CDR2 is SFDVKD. The CDR3 extends over 16 amino acids. The J segment lost 8 bases and the V segment lost 3 bases, leaving 14 bases of the junction unmatched. CDR3 protein: CATSDANRGKGTGYTF. CDR3 coding DNA: TGTGCCACCAGTGATGCTAACAGGGGCAAAGGGACGGGCTACACCTTC.

The rearrangement uses TRBV28 and TRBJ1-5; weak D call: TRBD1 (6 bases). Germline V gives CDR1 MDHEN, CDR2 SYDVKM. The V end lost 6 bases, the J end lost 8 bases, and 14 bases lay between the germline ends. The CDR3 has 13 amino acids. The CDR3 loop is CASRLQGTEPQHF. DNA of the CDR3: TGTGCCAGCAGGCTTCAGGGGACGGAGCCCCAGCATTTT.

The DNA for the CDR3 is TGCAGCGTTGATCTGAGGGCAGCTAACTATGGCTACACCTTC. Its protein is CSVDLRAANYGYTF. The chain uses TRBV29-1 and TRBJ1-2; D call uncertain. The germline V gene has CDR1 SQVTM and CDR2 ANQGSEA. Trimming took 3 bases from V and 0 from J, leaving 11 bases between them. The CDR3 totals 14 residues.

About this clone: At the DNA level, this CDR3 is encoded by other sequences in the same sample as well. V gene TRBV28 combines with J gene TRBJ1-1; D may be TRBD1 (5 bases). The length of the CDR3 is 13 residues. Looked up from germline, CDR1 is MDHEN and CDR2 is SYDVKM. Trimming shortened V by 6 bases and J by 1 base, and 9 bases separated the two germline ends. The CDR3 reads CASRETGNTEAFF. CDR3 sequence (DNA): TGTGCCAGCAGGGAAACAGGGAACACTGAAGCTTTCTTT.

This clone was counted a single time. The CDR3: CASSLSAGIEQYF. CDR3 in DNA: TGTGCCAGCAGCTTATCAGCGGGGATCGAGCAGTACTTC. The chain couples TRBV7-3 to TRBJ2-7; the match to TRBD2 covers 7 bases. V trimming: 2 bases; J trimming: 6 bases; junction bases outside the gene matches: 4. CDR1 is SGHTA and CDR2 is FQGTGA in the germline V gene. The CDR3 has 13 residues.

This rearrangement joins TRBV20-1 to TRBJ1-1, with TRBD1 matching 9 bases. J gave up 4 bases and V 3 bases, and 12 bases lay outside the gene matches. Germline CDR1 reads DFQATT; CDR2 reads SNEGSKA (reference sequence). CDR3 length: 16 residues. The CDR3 region is CSASSPSRDRATEAFF. CDR3 sequence (DNA): TGCAGTGCTAGTTCCCCTTCCCGGGACAGGGCCACTGAAGCTTTCTTT.

This chain uses TRBV28 with TRBJ2-7; 7 nucleotides line up with TRBD1. V lost 5 bases to trimming and J lost 10 bases; unmatched junction nucleotides: 11. The CDR3 contains 13 residues. CDR1 is MDHEN, CDR2 SYDVKM, per germline. The CDR3 sequence is CASSGYRGNSQYF. The CDR3 DNA follows: TGTGCCAGCAGTGGCTACAGGGGTAACTCCCAGTACTTC.

The chain links TRBV30 to TRBJ2-7; TRBD2 matches at 8 bases. The CDR3 is 13 amino acids. CDR1 is GTSNPN and CDR2 is SVGIG in the germline V gene (reference sequence). Trimming cost V 3 bases and J 3 bases; bases outside gene matches: 4. The CDR3 loop reads CAWSTGGFYEQYF. CDR3 coding DNA: TGTGCCTGGAGCACGGGGGGGTTCTACGAGCAGTACTTC.

The chain is built from TRBV30 and TRBJ1-2, with 7 bases matching TRBD1. The CDR3 totals 14 residues. The junction had 7 bases not matched to a gene; V was cut back by 1 base and J by 5 bases. Germline V gene lookup returns CDR1 GTSNPN and CDR2 SVGIG (reference sequence). The CDR3 here is CAWSATGQYYGYTF. Here the CDR3 DNA reads TGTGCCTGGAGTGCCACGGGACAGTATTATGGCTACACCTTC.

This chain connects TRBV6-5 to TRBJ1-5, with 8 nucleotides matching TRBD1. The CDR3 sequence is 14 residues long. Germline trimming cut 10 bases from V and 1 base from J; bases unmatched to any gene: 6. Germline values: CDR1 MNHEY, CDR2 SVGAGI. The CDR3 spells CAIDRGSSNQPQHF. The CDR3 bases are TGTGCCATCGACAGGGGCTCGAGCAATCAGCCCCAGCATTTT.

The rearrangement uses TRBV6-2 or TRBV6-3 and TRBJ1-2; tentatively, D is TRBD1 (6 bases). Germline lookup yields CDR1 MNHEY and CDR2 SVGEGT. The length of the CDR3 is 14 residues. The V and J ends lost 4 bases and 7 bases respectively, with 16 bases between them. CDR3 bases: TGTGCCAGCAGTTCCGACCTACAGGGTTCTGGCTACACCTTC. This sequence encodes CASSSDLQGSGYTF.

This rearrangement joins TRBV9 to TRBJ2-1, with TRBD2 identical over 9 bases. The trim removed 2 bases at V and 2 bases at J, leaving 11 bases unmatched. Germline CDR1 reads SGDLS; CDR2 reads YYNGEE. The CDR3 totals 18 residues. DNA for the CDR3: TGTGCCAGCAGCGTTGGTGATAGCGGGAGTCCAGCCTACAATGAGCAGTTCTTC. Translated: CASSVGDSGSPAYNEQFF.

This chain joins TRBV10-3 and TRBJ2-3; TRBD2 aligns across 7 bases. Unmatched junction bases numbered 9, after V lost 6 bases and J lost 0 bases. Germline CDR1 and CDR2: ENHRY and SYGVKD. The CDR3 spans 16 residues. The CDR3 region is CAIRDALAASTDTQYF. CDR3 DNA: TGTGCCATCAGGGACGCCCTAGCGGCTAGCACAGATACGCAGTATTTT.